One sample yielded the 24 T cell receptor beta chains listed below, sequenced in a study of cytomegalovirus exposure and HLA in healthy donors. PCR was performed using 60 Vbeta and 13 Jbeta primers. Here immunoSEQ multiplex PCR was the method, and the copy in TCRdb shows in-frame clones only, minus some. The table includes 150,000 to 200,000 clones, around 76% detected once. Sequenced: PBMCs. Source of these receptors: a female donor in good health and CMV-seronegative.

As concerns this clone: An end of the junction differs from the germline gene, which may be a read error. CDR3 DNA sequence: TGCGCCAGCTTCGGGGGGGGACAGCGATTTTTC. This sequence encodes CASFGGGQRFF. The chain carries TRBV10-2 and TRBJ2-7; TRBD2 might be the D (8 bases). This CDR3 has 11 amino acids. Germline loops: CDR1 WSHSY, CDR2 SAAADI.

The chain has TRBV2 and TRBJ2-6; D gene uncertain. The CDR3 is 16 amino acids. Trimming shortened V by 3 bases and J by 4 bases, and 13 bases separated the two germline ends. Germline lookup yields CDR1 SNHLY and CDR2 FYNNEI. The CDR3 DNA is TGTGCCAGCAGTGATGGGCCTGCCATCGGGGCCAACGTCCTGACTTTC. Protein product: CASSDGPAIGANVLTF.

The chain joins TRBV19 to TRBJ1-3, with D possibly TRBD1 on 6 matching bases. Germline loops: CDR1 LNHDA, CDR2 SQIVND (reference sequence). Trimming cost V 8 bases and J 2 bases, with 16 bases left between them. The CDR3 runs 15 residues. The CDR3 region has the DNA TGTGCCAGTCAGCCGTACGGGACACCTGGAAACACCATATATTTT. Protein product: CASQPYGTPGNTIYF. The whole variable domain, filled in from reference TRBV19 and TRBJ1-3, reads DGGITQSPKYLFRKEGQNVTLSCEQNLNHDAMYWYRQDPGQGLRLIYYSQIVNDFQKGDIAEGYSVSREKKESFPLTVTSAQKNPTAFYLCASQPYGTPGNTIYFGEGSWLTVV.

This clone was detected once. The chain carries TRBV7-2 and TRBJ1-1, with TRBD1 matching over 7 bases. V dropped 6 bases and J dropped 1; count of bases not matched to a gene: 5. This CDR3 is built from 14 residues. Germline V CDR1 and CDR2: SGHTA, FQGNSA. The CDR3 loop is CASRKRQGNTEAFF. The CDR3 coding sequence is TGTGCCAGCAGAAAAAGACAGGGGAACACTGAAGCTTTCTTT.

V usage is TRBV28 and J usage is TRBJ1-2; D unclear. Per germline, CDR1 MDHEN and CDR2 SYDVKM. Deletions cut 4 bases from V and 1 base from J, with 7 bases between. The CDR3 extends over 13 amino acids. Written as DNA, the CDR3 is TGTGCCAGCAGTTCTGCAGATAACTATGGCTACACCTTC. It encodes CASSSADNYGYTF.

The rearrangement joins TRBV19 to TRBJ2-6; 8 bases align to TRBD1. Trimming cost V 4 bases and J 4 bases; bases outside gene matches: 9. This CDR3 is built from 17 residues. CDR1 and CDR2 from the germline V gene are LNHDA and SQIVND (reference sequence). The CDR3 reads CASSRVMTGVGANVLTF. The CDR3 DNA is TGTGCCAGTAGTAGGGTTATGACAGGGGTCGGGGCCAACGTCCTGACTTTC.

The chain employs TRBV9 and TRBJ1-6, with D possibly being TRBD1 (6 bases). V lost 3 bases and J lost 8, with 15 bases in between. The CDR3 has 15 residues. CDR1 and CDR2 (germline): SGDLS, YYNGEE. CDR3 sequence: CASSASQGRDSPLHF. DNA of the CDR3: TGTGCCAGCAGCGCCTCACAGGGTAGGGATTCACCCCTCCACTTT.

The chain links TRBV9 to TRBJ1-1; D call uncertain. From germline, CDR1 is SGDLS and CDR2 YYNGEE. This CDR3 is built from 13 residues. Trimming took off 4 bases at V and 1 base at J, with 8 bases between the two ends. CDR3 residues: CASSPRGNTEAFF. CDR3 nucleotide sequence: TGTGCCAGCAGCCCTCGCGGGAACACTGAAGCTTTCTTT. Looking up the rest from reference TRBV9 and TRBJ1-1 gives the full variable domain: DSGVTQTPKHLITATGQRVTLRCSPRSGDLSVYWYQQSLDQGLQFLIQYYNGEERAKGNILERFSAQQFPDLHSELNLSSLELGDSALYFCASSPRGNTEAFFGQGTRLTVV.

The V gene is TRBV2, the J gene TRBJ1-2; the match to TRBD1 covers 7 bases. The CDR3 contains 13 residues. Trimming cost V 6 bases and J 1 base; bases outside gene matches: 2. The germline gives CDR1 SNHLY, CDR2 FYNNEI. The CDR3 reads CASSGDSNYGYTF. In DNA form, the CDR3 reads TGTGCCAGCAGCGGGGACAGTAACTATGGCTACACCTTC. Based on the CDR3 plus reference TRBV2 and TRBJ1-2, the full variable domain is EPEVTQTPSHQVTQMGQEVILRCVPISNHLYFYWYRQILGQKVEFLVSFYNNEISEKSEIFDDQFSVERPDGSNFTLKIRSTKLEDSAMYFCASSGDSNYGYTFGSGTRLTVV.

This clone was picked up a small number of times. V usage is TRBV10-3 and J usage is TRBJ2-3; D possibly corresponds to TRBD2 (5 bases). Germline V lookup: CDR1 ENHRY, CDR2 SYGVKD. This CDR3 is 13 amino acids long. The V end lost 6 bases, the J end lost 4 bases, and 11 bases lay between the germline ends. Written as DNA, the CDR3 is TGTGCCATCAGCCCCCGGGGTTCAGATACGCAGTATTTT. Amino acids: CAISPRGSDTQYF.

V gene TRBV6-1 combines with J gene TRBJ2-7, with 8 positions matching TRBD2. Germline V gene data show CDR1 as MNHNS and CDR2 as SASEGT. V dropped 6 bases and J dropped 3; count of bases not matched to a gene: 4. The CDR3 sequence is 13 residues long. The CDR3 DNA reads TGTGCCAGCAGCGTAGCGGGAAGCTACGAGCAGTACTTC. Translation: CASSVAGSYEQYF.

This clone was seen just once. The chain carries TRBV5-1 and TRBJ2-1; a weak D match, TRBD2 (6 bases). CDR1 SGHRS and CDR2 YFSETQ come from the germline V gene. V was cut by 3 bases and J by 2 bases, with 9 bases left in between. CDR3 length equals 14 residues. CDR3 nucleotides: TGCGCCAGCAGCTCGGGAGCCCCCTACAATGAGCAGTTCTTC. The encoded protein is CASSSGAPYNEQFF.

V and J are TRBV27 and TRBJ1-1; 7 bases agree with TRBD1. There are 16 residues in the CDR3. The V gene end was trimmed by 6 bases and the J gene end by 1 base; junction bases not matched to a gene: 11. Per germline, CDR1 MNHEY and CDR2 SMNVEV (reference sequence). For the CDR3, the DNA is TGTGCCAGCAGGGTACAGGTAGCAGGGGGGAACACTGAAGCTTTCTTT. Translated, it gives CASRVQVAGGNTEAFF.

This clone was seen a few times. This sequence joins TRBV19 and TRBJ2-3; TRBD1 aligns across 8 bases. V lost 6 bases, J lost 7 bases, and 6 bases stayed unmatched. Germline V gives CDR1 LNHDA, CDR2 SQIVND (reference sequence). The CDR3 totals 13 residues. The CDR3 loop reads CASSPTGVNTQYF. CDR3 DNA: TGTGCCAGTAGCCCGACAGGGGTGAATACGCAGTATTTT.

The CDR3 loop reads CASTPTAYYGYTF. DNA of the CDR3: TGTGCCAGTACTCCGACAGCTTATTATGGCTACACCTTC. V gene TRBV19 combines with J gene TRBJ1-2, with a weak D call TRBD1 (5 bases). The CDR3 is 13 amino acids. CDR1 and CDR2 (germline): LNHDA, SQIVND (reference sequence). Trimming cost V 7 bases and J 5 bases, with 14 bases left between them.

The CDR3 loop reads CASSYGLAGYGYTF. The DNA for the CDR3 is TGTGCCAGCAGTTACGGTCTCGCCGGTTATGGCTACACCTTC. The rearrangement uses TRBV6-5 and TRBJ1-2; no definite D call. Germline V gene data show CDR1 as MNHEY and CDR2 as SVGAGI. The CDR3 has 14 residues. V lost 2 bases to trimming and J lost 5 bases, with 12 bases between them.

The CDR3 bases are TGTGCCAGCAGCTTGGCCCCAGGCGCAACAGGGCAGCTGAACACTGAAGCTTTCTTT. Translation: CASSLAPGATGQLNTEAFF. The chain employs TRBV5-5 and TRBJ1-1; D may be TRBD1 (6 bases). Trimming cost V 0 bases and J 0 bases, with 21 bases left between them. The CDR3 is 19 amino acids. Germline loops: CDR1 SGHKS, CDR2 YYEKEE (reference sequence).

This clone was detected only a few times. The rearrangement links TRBV6-5 to TRBJ2-5; TRBD2 matches at 7 bases. The CDR3 extends over 15 amino acids. Trimming removed 4 bases from V and 0 bases from J; junction bases left unmatched: 5. Per the germline V gene, CDR1 is MNHEY and CDR2 is SVGAGI. CDR3 nucleotide sequence: TGTGCCAGCAGTTTGGGTAGCGGGTACCAAGAGACCCAGTACTTC. Its translation: CASSLGSGYQETQYF.

The chain is built from TRBV15 and TRBJ1-1; D may be TRBD1 (6 bases). Germline CDR1 reads LNHNV; CDR2 reads YYDKDF (reference sequence). Trimming took 8 bases from V and 0 from J, leaving 16 bases between them. This CDR3 contains 15 residues. CDR3 protein: CATSWGPALNTEAFF. The CDR3 region has the DNA TGTGCCACCTCGTGGGGGCCGGCTTTGAACACTGAAGCTTTCTTT.

The chain links TRBV10-1 to TRBJ2-7; the match to TRBD1 covers 8 bases. Germline trimming cut 4 bases from V and 5 bases from J; bases unmatched to any gene: 7. The CDR3 extends over 14 amino acids. CDR1 and CDR2 from the germline V gene are WNHNN and SYGVQD (reference sequence). CDR3 in amino acids: CASSADRAPNEQYF. Here the CDR3 DNA reads TGCGCCAGCAGTGCGGACAGGGCCCCGAACGAGCAGTACTTC.

The chain uses TRBV6-5 and TRBJ2-7; 8 bases agree with TRBD2. V shed 9 bases and J 0 bases; nucleotides not matched to a gene: 10. This CDR3 spans 15 amino acids. Germline assignment: CDR1 MNHEY and CDR2 SVGAGI. This CDR3 reads CASISKRGSSYEQYF. The CDR3 nucleotides read TGTGCCAGTATATCCAAGCGGGGGAGCTCCTACGAGCAGTACTTC.

In nucleotides, the CDR3 is TGCGCCAGCACCCGGGGGGTAGGGACTGAAGCTTTCTTT. Translating gives CASTRGVGTEAFF. The rearrangement uses TRBV5-1 and TRBJ1-1; maybe TRBD1 (5 bases). The CDR3 loop spans 13 amino acids. CDR1 SGHRS and CDR2 YFSETQ come from the germline V gene. The ends were cut back, 6 bases at V and 5 bases at J, with 14 bases in the middle. Full variable domain (remainder filled in from reference TRBV5-1 and TRBJ1-1): KAGVTQTPRYLIKTRGQQVTLSCSPISGHRSVSWYQQTPGQGLQFLFEYFSETQRNKGNFPGRFSGRQFSNSRSEMNVSTLELGDSALYLCASTRGVGTEAFFGQGTRLTVV.

The chain employs TRBV30 and TRBJ1-3, with D possibly matching TRBD1 (6 bases). The germline V and J ends were trimmed by 0 bases and 3 bases, with 6 bases remaining between them. Germline V gives CDR1 GTSNPN, CDR2 SVGIG (reference sequence). The CDR3 loop spans 13 amino acids. The CDR3: CAWSVQGGNTIYF. CDR3 in DNA: TGTGCCTGGAGTGTACAGGGTGGAAACACCATATATTTT.

The genes are TRBV29-1 and TRBJ1-2; D gene unclear. Germline V lookup: CDR1 SQVTM, CDR2 ANQGSEA. The CDR3 sequence is 12 residues long. V shed 3 bases and J shed 2 bases, with 7 bases lying between them. Here the CDR3 DNA reads TGCAGCGTTGAGGAGGGCAACTATGGCTACACCTTC. Residues: CSVEEGNYGYTF.